The clone carrying this TCR beta chain has ten or more counts. Between the trimmed V and J ends, which lost 5 bases and 4 bases, there was a span of 33 bases. CDR1 and CDR2 (germline): MNHEY, SMNVEV (reference sequence). The CDR3 runs 21 residues. This sample is drawn from a study of blood T cell repertoires in COVID-19. Overall study context: Samples taken during acute and convalescent COVID-19 were collected in the United States, Italy and Spain.

Only in-frame clones appear in the TCRdb table, and some are missing; sequencing was by immunoSEQ multiplex PCR. The sample lists 200,000 to 250,000 clones; around 90% were seen once. The J gene is TRBJ1-3, the V gene TRBV27, with unresolved D. The specimen was PBMCs or T cells enriched from blood (not recorded which). This TCR was sampled from a woman in her thirties who had recovered from COVID-19. The CDR3 spells CASSPRREICPLLLSGNTIYF. CDR3 DNA sequence: TGTGCCAGCAGTCCCCGAAGGGAGATCTGTCCTCTCTTACTGTCAGGAAACACCATATATTTT.